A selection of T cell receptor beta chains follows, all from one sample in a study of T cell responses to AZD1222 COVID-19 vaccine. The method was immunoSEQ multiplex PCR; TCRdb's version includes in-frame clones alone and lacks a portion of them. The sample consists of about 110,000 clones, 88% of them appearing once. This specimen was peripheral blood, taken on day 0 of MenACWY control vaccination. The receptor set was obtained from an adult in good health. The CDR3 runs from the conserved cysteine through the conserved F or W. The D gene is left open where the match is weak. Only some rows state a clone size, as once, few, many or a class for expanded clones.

DNA: TGTGCCAGCAAGCTGCCGACAGGGGTTAACGAGCAGTACTTC
CDR3: CASKLPTGVNEQYF
D: TRBD1
J: TRBJ2-7
size: -
V: TRBV28

DNA: TGCGCCAGCAGCCAAAACGCCGGGACAGGGCTACGGGAGCAGTACTTC
CDR3: CASSQNAGTGLREQYF
D: TRBD1
J: TRBJ2-7
size: -
V: TRBV5-1

DNA: TGTGCCAGCAGCCCGGCAAGCCCAAGGAGTTCACCCCTCCACTTT
CDR3: CASSPASPRSSPLHF
D: -
J: TRBJ1-6
size: -
V: TRBV7-2

DNA: TGTGCCTGGAGGGGGGATTTACACTATGGCTACACCTTC
CDR3: CAWRGDLHYGYTF
D: -
J: TRBJ1-2
size: -
V: TRBV30

DNA: TGTGCCAGCAGTTACTCGGCCAGGCGCGACGCTTTCTTT
CDR3: CASSYSARRDAFF
D: -
J: TRBJ1-1
size: -
V: TRBV6-5

DNA: TGTGCCTGGAGTGAACTTAAGGACCATAACTATGGCTACACCTTC
CDR3: CAWSELKDHNYGYTF
D: -
J: TRBJ1-2
size: -
V: TRBV30

DNA: TGTGCCAGCAGGGACTTAACGGGGGACACTGAAGCTTTCTTT
CDR3: CASRDLTGDTEAFF
D: -
J: TRBJ1-1
size: -
V: TRBV27

DNA: TGTGCCAGCACCGACACTTGGGATGGCTACACCTTC
CDR3: CASTDTWDGYTF
D: -
J: TRBJ1-2
size: -
V: TRBV6-5

DNA: TGTGCCAGCAACCCGGAGGGGAGTGGCGGCACTGAAGCTTTCTTT
CDR3: CASNPEGSGGTEAFF
D: -
J: TRBJ1-1
size: -
V: TRBV5-4

DNA: TGTGCCAGCAGCCCGGGACAGCGACATGGCTACACCTTC
CDR3: CASSPGQRHGYTF
D: TRBD1
J: TRBJ1-2
size: -
V: TRBV7-9

DNA: TGTGCCGCCAGGGACAGGGCAGGAAACACCATATATTTT
CDR3: CAARDRAGNTIYF
D: TRBD1
J: TRBJ1-3
size: -
V: TRBV7-2

DNA: TGTGCCAGCAGCTTAATCAGGGGGCGCCTCACCGGGGAGCTGTTTTTT
CDR3: CASSLIRGRLTGELFF
D: TRBD1
J: TRBJ2-2
size: -
V: TRBV11-3

DNA: TGTGCCAGCAGGGAAGCAGGGGCCGCAGGACTGAACACCATATATTTT
CDR3: CASREAGAAGLNTIYF
D: -
J: TRBJ1-3
size: -
V: TRBV6-1

DNA: TGTGCCAGCAGTCCACGGGACTATAGCACAGATACGCAGTATTTT
CDR3: CASSPRDYSTDTQYF
D: TRBD2
J: TRBJ2-3
size: -
V: TRBV27

DNA: TGTGCCAGCAGCCAAGATCTGGATTTCTACGAGCAGTACTTC
CDR3: CASSQDLDFYEQYF
D: -
J: TRBJ2-7
size: -
V: TRBV4-2

DNA: TGTGCCAGTCACCGGGGTAGTGGGACTGAAGCTTTCTTT
CDR3: CASHRGSGTEAFF
D: -
J: TRBJ1-1
size: -
V: TRBV19

DNA: TGTGCCAGTAGTTCCAGGGACTCCTATAATTCACCCCTCCACTTT
CDR3: CASSSRDSYNSPLHF
D: -
J: TRBJ1-6
size: -
V: TRBV19

DNA: TGTGCCAGCAGTTTCACTAGTTCCTACGAGCAGTACTTC
CDR3: CASSFTSSYEQYF
D: -
J: TRBJ2-7
size: -
V: TRBV27

DNA: TGTGCCTGGAGTGTTAGGGAACACTATGGCTACACCTTC
CDR3: CAWSVREHYGYTF
D: -
J: TRBJ1-2
size: -
V: TRBV30

DNA: TGCGCCAGCAGCGCAAGTGTCGGGACAGACCTCATCGGGAATGGCTACACCTTC
CDR3: CASSASVGTDLIGNGYTF
D: TRBD1
J: TRBJ1-2
size: -
V: TRBV4-3

DNA: TGTGCCAGCAGCCCCAGGACCCATCGTGGGGAAAAACTGTTTTTT
CDR3: CASSPRTHRGEKLFF
D: -
J: TRBJ1-4
size: once
V: TRBV7-8

DNA: TGCGCCAGCAGTCCCGGACAGCCAGGGGATGAGCAGTTCTTC
CDR3: CASSPGQPGDEQFF
D: -
J: TRBJ2-1
size: -
V: TRBV5-1

DNA: TGCGCCAGCAGCCCAAGGCCCCTGCTGAACTATGGCTACACCTTC
CDR3: CASSPRPLLNYGYTF
D: -
J: TRBJ1-2
size: -
V: TRBV5-1

DNA: TGTGCCAGCTCACCGGACGTAGCGGGGACCCAGTACTTC
CDR3: CASSPDVAGTQYF
D: TRBD2
J: TRBJ2-5
size: -
V: TRBV18

DNA: TGTGCCACCAGCAGAGAGGCCGGGGGCACAGATACGCAGTATTTT
CDR3: CATSREAGGTDTQYF
D: -
J: TRBJ2-3
size: -
V: TRBV15

DNA: TGTGCCAGCAGCCCTGGGATTCGGGTAGCGGGGAAGTTCTTC
CDR3: CASSPGIRVAGKFF
D: TRBD2
J: TRBJ2-1
size: -
V: TRBV11-2

DNA: TGTGCCAGCAGCTCCTTACAGGTCTATGGCTACACCTTC
CDR3: CASSSLQVYGYTF
D: -
J: TRBJ1-2
size: -
V: TRBV5-4

DNA: TGTGCCAGCAATCGCGAAACTGAAGCTTTCTTT
CDR3: CASNRETEAFF
D: -
J: TRBJ1-1
size: -
V: TRBV28

DNA: TGTGCCAGCAGCTTAGTACGGGGGAGCTATGGCTACACCTTC
CDR3: CASSLVRGSYGYTF
D: -
J: TRBJ1-2
size: -
V: TRBV7-9

DNA: TGCGCCAGCAGCCAAGATCGGTTAAGCCGAGACTATGGCTACACCTTC
CDR3: CASSQDRLSRDYGYTF
D: -
J: TRBJ1-2
size: few
V: TRBV4-3

DNA: TGTGCCAGCTCACCCTCGGATCTTACCGACTATGGCTACACCTTC
CDR3: CASSPSDLTDYGYTF
D: -
J: TRBJ1-2
size: -
V: TRBV18

DNA: TGTGCCAGCAGCCAAGAGGGCTCCTACGAGCAGTACTTC
CDR3: CASSQEGSYEQYF
D: -
J: TRBJ2-7
size: -
V: TRBV4-2

DNA: TGTGCCAGCAGAACCAGGGCTAGCTCCTACGAGCAGTACTTC
CDR3: CASRTRASSYEQYF
D: -
J: TRBJ2-7
size: -
V: TRBV6-5

DNA: TGTGCCAGCAGTTTAGTTATAGGGACAGGGGGTAATCGGCGGGAAGTTTACGAGCAGTACTTC
CDR3: CASSLVIGTGGNRREVYEQYF
D: TRBD1
J: TRBJ2-7
size: -
V: TRBV27

DNA: TGCGCCAGCATTAGGACCGCCGGGGAGGGGACCCAGTACTTC
CDR3: CASIRTAGEGTQYF
D: TRBD2
J: TRBJ2-5
size: -
V: TRBV5-1

DNA: TGTGCCTCCCGGGCCCGAAACCCTTATGGCTACACCTTC
CDR3: CASRARNPYGYTF
D: -
J: TRBJ1-2
size: -
V: TRBV6-5

DNA: TGTGCCAGCAGTAGACAGCTTAATGAAAAACTGTTTTTT
CDR3: CASSRQLNEKLFF
D: -
J: TRBJ1-4
size: -
V: TRBV9

DNA: TGTGCCTTTCCTCGACAGGGGGAAGCTTTCTTT
CDR3: CAFPRQGEAFF
D: TRBD1
J: TRBJ1-1
size: -
V: TRBV30

DNA: TGTGCCAGCAGCCATCAACGCGGGGGCTCCTATAATTCACCCCTCCACTTT
CDR3: CASSHQRGGSYNSPLHF
D: -
J: TRBJ1-6
size: -
V: TRBV3-1/TRBV3-2

DNA: TGTGCCAGCAGCGGTCCCGGGACTAGCGGGAGTCCTACAGATACGCAGTATTTT
CDR3: CASSGPGTSGSPTDTQYF
D: TRBD2
J: TRBJ2-3
size: -
V: TRBV4-2

DNA: TGTGCCATCACCCAGACAGCTTCTGGAAACACCATATATTTT
CDR3: CAITQTASGNTIYF
D: -
J: TRBJ1-3
size: once
V: TRBV10-3

DNA: TGTGCCTGGAGTAAGGGAATCCGGAACTATGGCTACACCTTC
CDR3: CAWSKGIRNYGYTF
D: -
J: TRBJ1-2
size: -
V: TRBV30

DNA: TGTGCCTGGAACCGGGGACAGCCTTCCTACGAGCAGTACTTC
CDR3: CAWNRGQPSYEQYF
D: TRBD1
J: TRBJ2-7
size: -
V: TRBV30

DNA: TGTGCCAGCAGCTTAATACAGTTCGGGGAGCTGTTTTTT
CDR3: CASSLIQFGELFF
D: -
J: TRBJ2-2
size: few
V: TRBV7-3

DNA: TGTGCCAGCAGCCCCAGGACAGGGGCCGGGGAGCTGTTTTTT
CDR3: CASSPRTGAGELFF
D: TRBD1
J: TRBJ2-2
size: once
V: TRBV5-6

DNA: TGTGCCAGCGGCCCCTTCCAGGCCCTAGCGGGGCGGGTGCAGTTCTTC
CDR3: CASGPFQALAGRVQFF
D: TRBD2
J: TRBJ2-1
size: -
V: TRBV5-5

DNA: TGTGCCAGCAGCCAAGTCGAGGGTTCTGGAAACACCATATATTTT
CDR3: CASSQVEGSGNTIYF
D: -
J: TRBJ1-3
size: -
V: TRBV4-2

DNA: TGTGCCACCAGCAGAGGGGACAGGGCCTATGGCTACACCTTC
CDR3: CATSRGDRAYGYTF
D: TRBD1
J: TRBJ1-2
size: few
V: TRBV15

DNA: TGTGCCTGGAGCGGGTCCCCAACCGAGCAGTACTTC
CDR3: CAWSGSPTEQYF
D: -
J: TRBJ2-7
size: -
V: TRBV30

DNA: TGTGCCAGCAGCCAAAAGCATTCGACAGGGGGAGGCGACGAGCAGTACTTC
CDR3: CASSQKHSTGGGDEQYF
D: TRBD1
J: TRBJ2-7
size: -
V: TRBV4-2

DNA: TGTGCCAGCAGCTTAGATTTGGGCCAGGCGACTTCCTATGGCTACACCTTC
CDR3: CASSLDLGQATSYGYTF
D: -
J: TRBJ1-2
size: -
V: TRBV7-2

DNA: TGTGCCAGCAGCTTAGTGGAGACCTACGAGCAGTACTTC
CDR3: CASSLVETYEQYF
D: -
J: TRBJ2-7
size: -
V: TRBV7-2

DNA: TGTGCCAGCAGCCAAGAAAGCGGGGGAGGGATGGGGTCACCCCTCCACTTT
CDR3: CASSQESGGGMGSPLHF
D: -
J: TRBJ1-6
size: -
V: TRBV3-1/TRBV3-2

DNA: TGTGCCAGCAGCCCCCGGCGGGTTGATACGCAGTATTTT
CDR3: CASSPRRVDTQYF
D: -
J: TRBJ2-3
size: -
V: TRBV5-4

DNA: TGTGCCAGCAGCGTAGAAGCGTACTCTGGAAACACCATATATTTT
CDR3: CASSVEAYSGNTIYF
D: -
J: TRBJ1-3
size: -
V: TRBV9

DNA: TGCGCCAGCAGCCAAGTACCGACAGGGGGCACCTACGAGCAGTACTTC
CDR3: CASSQVPTGGTYEQYF
D: TRBD1
J: TRBJ2-7
size: -
V: TRBV4-1

DNA: TGTGCCAGCAGTGGACTAGCGGGGGGCACAGATACGCAGTATTTT
CDR3: CASSGLAGGTDTQYF
D: TRBD2
J: TRBJ2-3
size: -
V: TRBV6-4